A selection of T cell receptor beta chains follows, all from one sample in a study of technical replicates of blood from several donors. Clones were sequenced by immunoSEQ multiplex PCR, and TCRdb holds only the in-frame ones, with some missing. The sample consists of almost 65,000 clones, more than 75% of them appearing once. Specimen: PBMCs. The receptors here all came from a human donor in good health. Some clones in this sample may be carry-over from other donors' samples. Both conserved end residues are part of each CDR3. D genes are given only for firm matches. Only part of the rows carry a size: once, few, many, or a class if the clone is expanded.

j_gene,len,v_gene,abundance,d_gene,CDR3nt,CDR3aa
TRBJ2-2,14,TRBV7-6,.,.,TGTGCCAGCAGCCGGACAGCAAACACCGGGGAGCTGTTTTTT,CASSRTANTGELFF
TRBJ1-4,15,TRBV25-1,once,.,TGTGCCAGCAGTGAAGCGGGCAGGGGCCCTGAAAAACTGTTTTTT,CASSEAGRGPEKLFF
TRBJ2-7,16,TRBV4-2,.,TRBD2,TGTGCCAGCAGCCAACCTACCGGGACTAGCGGGAACGAGCAGTACTTC,CASSQPTGTSGNEQYF
TRBJ2-1,13,TRBV30,.,TRBD2,TGTGCCTGGGAGCGGGATAGGTCGAATGAGCAGTTCTTC,CAWERDRSNEQFF
TRBJ1-5,14,TRBV5-6,few,TRBD1,TGTGCCAGCAGCTTGGGACAGGGCCATCAGCCCCAGCATTTT,CASSLGQGHQPQHF
TRBJ1-2,15,TRBV29-1,.,.,TGCAGCGTTTTCGACAGGACCTTAGCTAACTATGGCTACACCTTC,CSVFDRTLANYGYTF
TRBJ2-7,13,TRBV11-3,.,.,TGTGCCAGCAGCCGGACACCGGCCGACGAGCAGTACTTC,CASSRTPADEQYF
TRBJ2-2,15,TRBV15,.,.,TGTGCCACCAGCAGGGTAACAGGGAACACCGGGGAGCTGTTTTTT,CATSRVTGNTGELFF
TRBJ2-2,14,TRBV25-1,.,.,TGTGCCAGCAGTGAATTTGGGGAGACCGGGGAGCTGTTTTTT,CASSEFGETGELFF
TRBJ1-6,14,TRBV2,.,.,TGTGCCAGCAGTGAGCAGAGGTATAATTCACCCCTCCACTTT,CASSEQRYNSPLHF
TRBJ1-2,15,TRBV6-5,.,TRBD1,TGTGCCAGCAGTTTACACGGGACAGGTGTCTATGGCTACACCTTC,CASSLHGTGVYGYTF
TRBJ2-7,16,TRBV30,.,.,TGTGCCTGGAGCCCTTATTACAGGGGGGGCTCCTACGAGCAGTACTTC,CAWSPYYRGGSYEQYF
TRBJ2-1,13,TRBV15,.,.,TGTGCCACCAGCAGAGTCTCTCCCCTAGAGCAGTTCTTC,CATSRVSPLEQFF
TRBJ2-7,13,TRBV10-3,.,.,TGTGCCATCAGTGAAGCGGGTCACTACGAGCAGTACTTC,CAISEAGHYEQYF
TRBJ1-2,16,TRBV4-3,once,.,TGCGCCAGCAGCCAAGGGGCAGGGACTAATCCCCGTGGCTACACCTTC,CASSQGAGTNPRGYTF
TRBJ1-2,16,TRBV7-8,.,TRBD1,TGTGCCAGCGGACCGGGACAGGGGAGGGGAAACTATGGCTACACCTTC,CASGPGQGRGNYGYTF
TRBJ1-1,16,TRBV5-1,.,TRBD1,TGCGCCAGCAGCTCCGGACAGGGTTTAATGAACACTGAAGCTTTCTTT,CASSSGQGLMNTEAFF
TRBJ1-6,13,TRBV29-1,.,.,TGCAGCGTTCAGGTGGTCTATAATTCACCCCTCCACTTT,CSVQVVYNSPLHF
TRBJ1-3,14,TRBV11-2,once,.,TGTGCCAGCAGCCTTGGGCACTCTGGAAACACCATATATTTT,CASSLGHSGNTIYF
TRBJ1-4,14,TRBV7-9,.,.,TGTGCCAGCAGCTTAGTATCAACTAATGAAAAACTGTTTTTT,CASSLVSTNEKLFF
TRBJ2-2,15,TRBV7-3,.,TRBD2,TGTGCCAGCAGCCTACGCGGGGGGTCCACCGGGGAGCTGTTTTTT,CASSLRGGSTGELFF
TRBJ1-4,15,TRBV7-2,.,.,TGTGCCAGCAGCTCAGGACAGACGGGGAAGGAAAAACTGTTTTTT,CASSSGQTGKEKLFF